These T cell receptor beta chains were read from a single sample in a study of CD8 T cells in Susac syndrome. From the immunoSEQ multiplex PCR reads, TCRdb called clonotypes with MiXCR, one entry per CDR3 protein. The top ten clones hold around 0.096% of a sample with approximately 190,000 distinct CDR3 sequences, approximately 93% of them seen once. Sequencing input: CD4+ T cells from PBMCs. The source is a human donor in good health. The CDR3 runs from the conserved cysteine through the conserved F or W. The D gene is left open where the match is weak. Rows give clone size only sometimes, using once, few, many, or a class for an expanded clone.

TGTGCCAGCAGTTTACCCCGACAGGGATCAGGGATGAACACTGAAGCTTTCTTT	CASSLPRQGSGMNTEAFF	TRBJ1-1	once	TRBV28	TRBD1
TGTGCCATCAGTGAAGTCCTAGCGGGGGGGTACCAAGAGACCCAGTACTTC	CAISEVLAGGYQETQYF	TRBJ2-5	-	TRBV10-3	TRBD2
TGTGCCAGCAGCCACTATGGACTCTTTGAGCAGTTCTTC	CASSHYGLFEQFF	TRBJ2-1	-	TRBV3-1	-
TGTGCCAGCAGTTCCTCGGGAAGGCCTGAAGCTTTCTTT	CASSSSGRPEAFF	TRBJ1-1	-	TRBV7-9	-
TGCGCCAGCAGCTTGGCTCCAGGGGGCAACTATGGCTACACCTTC	CASSLAPGGNYGYTF	TRBJ1-2	-	TRBV5-1	TRBD1
TGTGCCATCAGTGGGTTACCGAGCGCCGGCACCATATATTTT	CAISGLPSAGTIYF	TRBJ1-3	-	TRBV10-3	-
TGTGCCAGCAGTCCTCCCGACAGGGAGTATGGCTACACCTTC	CASSPPDREYGYTF	TRBJ1-2	-	TRBV12-3/TRBV12-4	TRBD1
TGCAGCGTTCAGGGAGCCGGACCGAACACTGAAGCTTTCTTT	CSVQGAGPNTEAFF	TRBJ1-1	-	TRBV29-1	-
TGTGCCAGCAGGGGGACCTGGGCCTGGGAGACCCAGTACTTC	CASRGTWAWETQYF	TRBJ2-5	-	TRBV28	-
TGCGCCAGCAGCGCTAGCGGGGCTGAGACCCAGTACTTC	CASSASGAETQYF	TRBJ2-5	-	TRBV5-1	TRBD2
TGCGCCAGCAGCCCTCTAGGACAGAACCTCCGTGGCTACACCTTC	CASSPLGQNLRGYTF	TRBJ1-2	-	TRBV4-1	-
TGTGCCAGCAGCCCAAAATTCCGGGCTGAAACAGGCTCTGGAAACACCATATATTTT	CASSPKFRAETGSGNTIYF	TRBJ1-3	-	TRBV27	-
TGTGCCAGCAGTTTATGGCAGAAAACAGGGACTGAAGCTTTCTTT	CASSLWQKTGTEAFF	TRBJ1-1	once	TRBV28	-
TGTGCCAGCAGCCTCCAATCCCTAAGCTCCTACAATGAGCAGTTCTTC	CASSLQSLSSYNEQFF	TRBJ2-1	-	TRBV7-2	-
TGTGCCAGCAGGGGGACAGGGGTCGAGACCCAGTACTTC	CASRGTGVETQYF	TRBJ2-5	-	TRBV12-3/TRBV12-4	TRBD1
TGTGCCAGCAGTTACTCGTTCAGGGGCCGCTTGAACACTGAAGCTTTCTTT	CASSYSFRGRLNTEAFF	TRBJ1-1	-	TRBV6-2/TRBV6-3	-
TGTGCCAGTAGTTCCAGCTTCTCGTACTATGGCTACACCTTC	CASSSSFSYYGYTF	TRBJ1-2	-	TRBV19	-
TGTGCCAACAGTCCACTGGGACGGACGTACAATGAGCAGTTCTTC	CANSPLGRTYNEQFF	TRBJ2-1	-	TRBV27	-
TGTGCCAGCAGCCCCGGGCGATTTCAGCCCCAGCATTTT	CASSPGRFQPQHF	TRBJ1-5	-	TRBV3-1	-
TGCGCCAGCAGCCAAGAAGCGGCGCGGGGGGGCCGAGAGACCCAGTACTTC	CASSQEAARGGRETQYF	TRBJ2-5	-	TRBV4-1	TRBD2
TGTGCCAGTAGTATATCGGGACAGGGGGCGTTAGGTGGCTACACCTTC	CASSISGQGALGGYTF	TRBJ1-2	-	TRBV19	TRBD1
TGTGCCAGCAGTCCCCGCCGAAATGAGCAGTTCTTC	CASSPRRNEQFF	TRBJ2-1	-	TRBV27	-
TGTGCCAGCAGCTTAGCAACGGAAAAACTGTTTTTT	CASSLATEKLFF	TRBJ1-4	-	TRBV7-9	-
TGTGCCAGCAGTTCCACAGGGGGCTCCGGCTACACCTTC	CASSSTGGSGYTF	TRBJ1-2	-	TRBV6-2/TRBV6-3	TRBD1
TGCGCCAGCGGGATTTCGAACACCGGGGAGCTGTTTTTT	CASGISNTGELFF	TRBJ2-2	-	TRBV5-1	-
TGTGCCAGCAGTTACTCGATGCGGTTCACTGAAGCTTTCTTT	CASSYSMRFTEAFF	TRBJ1-1	-	TRBV6-5	-
TGTGCCAGCAGCGTAGCCCCGGACAGAAACTCTGAAGCTTTCTTT	CASSVAPDRNSEAFF	TRBJ1-1	-	TRBV9	-